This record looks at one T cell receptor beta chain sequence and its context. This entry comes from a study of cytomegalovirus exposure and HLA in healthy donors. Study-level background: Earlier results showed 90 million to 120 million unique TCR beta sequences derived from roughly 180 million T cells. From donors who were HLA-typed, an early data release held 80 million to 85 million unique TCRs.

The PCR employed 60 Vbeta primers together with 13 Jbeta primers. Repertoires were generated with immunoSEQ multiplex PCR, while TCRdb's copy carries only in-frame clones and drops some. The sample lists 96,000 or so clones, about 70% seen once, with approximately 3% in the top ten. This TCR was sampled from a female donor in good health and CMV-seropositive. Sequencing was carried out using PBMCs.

CDR3 residues: CASSPSGATTRGNTIYF. CDR3 nucleotides: TGCGCCAGCAGCCCATCAGGGGCCACTACTCGTGGAAACACCATATATTTT. This chain joins TRBV5-1 and TRBJ1-3; tentatively, D is TRBD1 (6 bases). CDR1 and CDR2 from the germline V gene are SGHRS and YFSETQ. This CDR3 is 17 amino acids long. Trimming left V 4 bases short and J 3 bases short, with 20 bases between.